Listed below are T cell receptor beta chains from one sample, sequenced in a study of early T cells in non-severe SARS-CoV-2 infection. TCRdb passed the 5' RACE reads through MiXCR, listing each CDR3 protein once. This table has some 39,000 distinct CDR3 sequences, nearly 7.5% appearing once. The source material was whole blood. These receptors were obtained from an adult who was a healthcare worker with PCR-confirmed SARS-CoV-2 infection or an uninfected control (not recorded which). The CDR3 runs from the conserved cysteine through the conserved F or W. The D gene is left open where the match is weak. Rows give clone size only sometimes, using once, few, many, or a class for an expanded clone.

TRBV4-1	medium-sized	TRBJ2-2	-	15	CASSRPELGSGELFF	TGCGCCAGCAGCCGCCCCGAACTAGGGTCCGGGGAGCTGTTTTTT
TRBV19	-	TRBJ1-4	-	14	CASSIGGLNEKLFF	TGTGCCAGTAGTATCGGGGGACTTAATGAAAAACTGTTTTTT
TRBV29-1	many	TRBJ2-3	TRBD2	14	CSVKERGGTDTQYF	TGCAGCGTGAAGGAGCGGGGGGGGACAGATACGCAGTATTTT
TRBV27	-	TRBJ1-2	TRBD1	16	CASSLSRWGQGLGYTF	TGTGCCAGCAGTTTATCAAGGTGGGGACAGGGGCTTGGCTACACCTTC
TRBV12-3/TRBV12-4	-	TRBJ2-6	-	14	CARIRRPGANVLTF	TGTGCCAGGATCCGGAGACCTGGGGCCAACGTCCTGACTTTC
TRBV7-2	-	TRBJ1-1	-	14	CASSLRGVAPGAFF	TGTGCCAGCAGCTTAAGAGGTGTGGCGCCGGGAGCTTTCTTT
TRBV6-2/TRBV6-3	many	TRBJ1-5	-	12	CASSRTHQPQHF	TGTGCCAGCAGTCGGACCCATCAGCCCCAGCATTTT
TRBV30	few	TRBJ2-1	TRBD1	16	CAFTGADRVSYNEQFF	TGTGCCTTTACAGGGGCTGATCGGGTTTCCTACAATGAGCAGTTCTTC
TRBV12-3/TRBV12-4	few	TRBJ1-1	TRBD1	14	CASSLGGTGSEAFF	TGTGCCAGCAGCCTGGGGGGGACAGGCAGTGAAGCTTTCTTT
TRBV19	many	TRBJ2-1	-	15	CASTPGSLSYNEQFF	TGTGCCAGTACGCCCGGTAGCCTCTCCTACAATGAGCAGTTCTTC
TRBV3-1	many	TRBJ1-2	-	16	CASSQVGRTLWGGYTF	TGTGCCAGCAGCCAAGTTGGGCGGACGTTATGGGGTGGCTACACCTTC
TRBV6-5	many	TRBJ1-4	-	14	CASSNPGYNEKLFF	TGTGCCAGCAGTAATCCAGGGTATAATGAAAAACTGTTTTTT
TRBV4-3	-	TRBJ2-3	TRBD2	16	CASSQVGGGATDTQYF	TGCGCCAGCAGCCAAGTAGGCGGGGGGGCCACAGATACGCAGTATTTT
TRBV12-5	many	TRBJ1-2	-	12	CASGLLGGGYTF	TGTGCTAGTGGTTTGTTGGGCGGAGGCTACACCTTC
TRBV11-2	-	TRBJ2-3	-	15	CASSSDAHPADTQYF	TGTGCCAGCAGCTCCGACGCCCATCCGGCGGATACGCAGTATTTT
TRBV29-1	many	TRBJ2-2	-	13	CSAATENTGELFF	TGCAGCGCAGCGACAGAGAACACCGGGGAGCTGTTTTTT
TRBV12-3/TRBV12-4	few	TRBJ2-7	-	15	CASSFRQGNFYEQYF	TGTGCCAGCAGTTTCCGGCAGGGGAATTTCTACGAGCAGTACTTC
TRBV6-5	-	TRBJ2-6	TRBD1	17	CASSTGGPLSGANVLTF	TGTGCCAGCAGCACAGGGGGGCCCCTCTCTGGGGCCAACGTCCTGACTTTC
TRBV12-3/TRBV12-4	many	TRBJ2-7	TRBD1	14	CASSRQGSSYEQYF	TGTGCCAGCAGTCGACAGGGGAGCTCCTACGAGCAGTACTTC
TRBV19	few	TRBJ1-5	-	17	CASQQGISPLGDQPQHF	TGTGCCAGTCAGCAGGGAATCTCCCCCCTAGGCGATCAGCCCCAGCATTTT
TRBV12-3/TRBV12-4	many	TRBJ1-2	TRBD1	13	CASRNRTGSGYTF	TGTGCCAGCAGAAATCGGACAGGGAGTGGCTACACCTTC
TRBV14	many	TRBJ2-1	-	15	CASSQGVFFGDEQFF	TGTGCCAGCAGCCAAGGGGTCTTCTTTGGTGATGAGCAGTTCTTC
TRBV4-3	few	TRBJ2-7	TRBD1	14	CASSPYRGPYEQYF	TGCGCCAGCAGCCCATACAGGGGTCCCTACGAGCAGTACTTC
TRBV29-1	-	TRBJ2-2	-	13	CSVEFSSDGELFF	TGCAGCGTTGAATTCTCCAGCGACGGGGAGCTGTTTTTT
TRBV19	-	TRBJ2-5	-	14	CARGGSGLQETQYF	TGTGCCAGGGGTGGGTCAGGTCTCCAAGAGACCCAGTACTTC
TRBV5-4	few	TRBJ2-2	-	16	CASSSPPRGNTGELFF	TGTGCCAGCAGCTCACCTCCGAGGGGGAACACCGGGGAGCTGTTTTTT
TRBV6-2/TRBV6-3	few	TRBJ2-1	-	12	CASSQRYNEQFF	TGTGCCAGCAGTCAACGTTACAATGAGCAGTTCTTC
TRBV19	many	TRBJ1-1	-	13	CASSPWDTTEAFF	TGTGCCAGTAGTCCATGGGATACCACTGAAGCTTTCTTT
TRBV20-1	many	TRBJ1-5	-	15	CSVGRGGLSNQPQHF	TGCAGTGTAGGCAGGGGAGGTCTTAGCAATCAGCCCCAGCATTTT
TRBV7-6	-	TRBJ1-6	-	16	CASSLAPGSYNSPLHF	TGTGCCAGCAGCTTAGCACCAGGCTCCTATAATTCACCCCTCCACTTT
TRBV6-2/TRBV6-3	many	TRBJ2-3	TRBD2	16	CASSRVSGSYGGTQYF	TGTGCCAGCAGCCGCGTTAGCGGGTCCTATGGGGGTACGCAGTATTTT
TRBV5-1	few	TRBJ2-1	-	15	CASSLDPGLGNEQFF	TGCGCCAGCAGCTTGGATCCGGGGCTGGGGAATGAGCAGTTCTTC